Described below is a single T cell receptor (beta chain) sequence and its context. The CDR3 extends over 16 amino acids. Germline assignment: CDR1 LGHNA and CDR2 YNFKEQ. The junction had 11 bases not matched to a gene; V was cut back by 3 bases and J by 5 bases. Using immunoSEQ multiplex PCR, the repertoire was profiled, and TCRdb retains in-frame clones only, with some absent. The sample has under 200,000 clones; about 94% are singletons. The data originate from a study of control samples from healthy donors and cancer patients. Material for sequencing was blood. The chain joins TRBV4-2 to TRBJ2-3; 7 nucleotides match TRBD2. This receptor was obtained from a woman aged 25 to 39 in good health. CDR3 bases: TGTGCCAGCAGCCAGGATCTCGCTCGCGGGGGAGATACGCAGTATTTT. Protein sequence: CASSQDLARGGDTQYF.